The 18 T cell receptor beta chains presented below share a single source sample, sequenced in a study of cytomegalovirus exposure and HLA in healthy donors. The protocol was immunoSEQ multiplex PCR, while the TCRdb copy is restricted to in-frame clones and leaves out a portion. The data contain roughly 86,000 clones, approximately 95% of them singletons. Source material: PBMCs. The receptors shown here come from a man aged 18 to 35 in good health and CMV-seropositive.

The V gene is TRBV7-6, the J gene TRBJ2-1, with 7 bases fitting TRBD2. The CDR3 is 16 residues long. V lost 3 bases to trimming and J lost 6 bases; unmatched junction nucleotides: 11. Germline V gene lookup returns CDR1 SGHVS and CDR2 FNYEAQ. The CDR3 reads CASSFFGGSALNEQFF. The DNA of the CDR3 is TGTGCCAGCAGCTTTTTTGGCGGGAGTGCTCTCAATGAGCAGTTCTTC. Combining the CDR3 with reference TRBV7-6 and TRBJ2-1 gives the whole variable domain GAGVSQSPRYKVTKRGQDVALRCDPISGHVSLYWYRQALGQGPEFLTYFNYEAQQDKSGLPNDRFSAERPEGSISTLTIQRTEQRDSAMYRCASSFFGGSALNEQFFGPGTRLTVL.

The gene calls are TRBV4-1 and TRBJ2-7; the match to TRBD1 covers 8 bases. The CDR3 spans 15 residues. With V trimmed by 4 bases and J by 1 base, 6 bases remained unmatched. In germline, CDR1 is MGHRA, CDR2 YSYEKL. The CDR3 bases are TGCGCCAGCAGCCTCGAAGGACAGGGTTCCTACGAGCAGTACTTC. The encoded protein is CASSLEGQGSYEQYF.

This clone was detected once. The chain combines TRBV5-1 with TRBJ2-7; possibly TRBD1 for D (6 bases). Trimming took off 4 bases at V and 2 bases at J, with 16 bases between the two ends. The germline V gene has CDR1 SGHRS and CDR2 YFSETQ. The CDR3 loop spans 15 amino acids. The CDR3 DNA reads as TGCGCCAGCAGCATGAGGTGGGGACAAACCTACGAGCAGTACTTC. This codes for CASSMRWGQTYEQYF.

The chain links TRBV27 to TRBJ2-7; TRBD2 aligns across 9 bases. Per germline, CDR1 MNHEY and CDR2 SMNVEV (reference sequence). The CDR3 is made up of 12 amino acids. Trimming cost V 6 bases and J 6 bases; bases outside gene matches: 3. CDR3 nucleotides: TGTGCCAGCAGCGGGACTAGCAGCGAGCAGTACTTC. It specifies CASSGTSSEQYF.

The chain uses TRBV11-3 and TRBJ2-1; 12 bases fit TRBD2. Germline trimming cut 5 bases from V and 8 bases from J; bases unmatched to any gene: 4. Germline CDR1 reads SGHNT; CDR2 reads YENEEA. This CDR3 spans 14 amino acids. The CDR3 bases are TGTGCCAGCAGCCCCGGACTAGCGGGATATGAGCAGTTCTTC. As protein: CASSPGLAGYEQFF.

This rearrangement joins TRBV4-1 to TRBJ2-5; 7 bases map to TRBD1. The J call may be faulty, since TRBJ2-7 better matches the DNA end. Germline lookup yields CDR1 MGHRA and CDR2 YSYEKL. CDR3 length: 15 residues. The CDR3 sequence is CASSQMPGGAYEQYF. The CDR3 DNA follows: TGCGCCAGCAGCCAAATGCCAGGGGGTGCCTACGAGCAGTACTTC.

The chain joins TRBV9 to TRBJ1-4; TRBD1 aligns across 8 bases. The CDR3 consists of 13 residues. Germline V gene data show CDR1 as SGDLS and CDR2 as YYNGEE. The J segment lost 13 bases and the V segment lost 0 bases, leaving 5 bases of the junction unmatched. CDR3 nucleotides: TGTGCCAGCAGCGTAGAACAGGGGGGGGGACTGTTTTTT. Translation: CASSVEQGGGLFF.

V gene TRBV27 combines with J gene TRBJ1-5, with D hard to call. CDR3 length: 14 residues. Germline CDR1 reads MNHEY; CDR2 reads SMNVEV (reference sequence). V lost 5 bases, J lost 0 bases, and 8 bases lay in between. CDR3 nucleotides: TGTGCCAGCAGTCCGTCGTATAGCAATCAGCCCCAGCATTTT. Protein sequence: CASSPSYSNQPQHF.

The chain has TRBV28 and TRBJ2-1, with D hard to call. This CDR3 contains 13 residues. Trimming removed 3 bases at V and 6 bases at J, with 9 bases between. Germline lookup yields CDR1 MDHEN and CDR2 SYDVKM. The DNA of the CDR3 is TGTGCCAGCAGTTTTGAACTGTTCAATGAGCAGTTCTTC. Protein product: CASSFELFNEQFF.

This chain's CDR3 is CATSRAGTGRGYTF. DNA for the CDR3: TGTGCCACCAGCAGGGCCGGGACAGGCCGTGGCTACACCTTC. The chain joins TRBV15 to TRBJ1-2; 8 nucleotides agree with TRBD1. Trimming removed 3 bases from V and 7 bases from J; junction bases left unmatched: 7. Germline assignment: CDR1 LNHNV and CDR2 YYDKDF (reference sequence). This CDR3 comprises 14 residues.

V usage is TRBV6-1 and J usage is TRBJ1-5, with a possible D match to TRBD1 (6 bases). Germline V gene data show CDR1 as MNHNS and CDR2 as SASEGT. CDR3 length: 14 residues. V shed 6 bases and J shed 3 bases, with 12 bases lying between them. The CDR3 DNA reads TGTGCCAGCAGCCGAGGACAGATCAATCAGCCCCAGCATTTT. Protein: CASSRGQINQPQHF.

The chain joins TRBV10-1 to TRBJ2-1; 10 nucleotides align to TRBD1. Per germline, CDR1 WNHNN and CDR2 SYGVQD (reference sequence). V lost 3 bases and J lost 0; bases outside the gene matches: 8. This CDR3 contains 18 residues. CDR3 residues: CASSDPGQGSGSYNEQFF. The CDR3 nucleotides read TGCGCCAGCAGTGACCCGGGACAGGGGTCAGGCTCCTACAATGAGCAGTTCTTC.

The V and J genes are TRBV30 and TRBJ1-5; the D gene is possibly TRBD1 (5 bases). The CDR3 covers 13 residues. The V gene lost 0 bases and the J gene lost 6 bases, with 9 bases spanning the gap. The germline V gene encodes CDR1 GTSNPN and CDR2 SVGIG (reference sequence). The CDR3 reads CAWSVQVGQPQHF. CDR3 coding DNA: TGTGCCTGGAGTGTACAGGTGGGTCAGCCCCAGCATTTT.

The rearrangement uses TRBV11-3 and TRBJ2-7, with 10 bases aligning to TRBD2. Germline V gene sequence: CDR1 SGHNT, CDR2 YENEEA. Trimming cost V 5 bases and J 2 bases; bases outside gene matches: 3. The CDR3 covers 14 residues. The CDR3 DNA reads TGTGCCAGCAGCGTAGCGGGAGGCCCCTACGAGCAGTACTTC. It codes for CASSVAGGPYEQYF.

J is TRBJ2-1 and V is TRBV10-3; 7 positions agree with TRBD2. Trimming took 3 bases from V and 1 from J; bases not matched to a gene: 3. Germline loops: CDR1 ENHRY, CDR2 SYGVKD. The CDR3 sequence is 15 residues long. CDR3 nucleotides: TGTGCCATCAGTGATTCTAGCGGATCCTACAATGAGCAGTTCTTC. It is translated as CAISDSSGSYNEQFF.

The chain carries TRBV6-5 and TRBJ2-7; tentative D call: TRBD1 (6 bases). V was clipped by 4 bases and J by 2 bases, with 12 bases between them. In germline, CDR1 is MNHEY, CDR2 SVGAGI. This CDR3 contains 14 residues. DNA for the CDR3: TGTGCCAGCAGTTCTTCACAGGGTCCCTACGAGCAGTACTTC. It translates to CASSSSQGPYEQYF.

This clone was found a few times. The chain carries TRBV28 and TRBJ2-7; D ambiguous. V dropped 7 bases and J dropped 0 bases, with 10 bases sitting between them. The CDR3 consists of 13 residues. Germline V gene lookup returns CDR1 MDHEN and CDR2 SYDVKM. This chain's CDR3 is CASTPGGSYEQYF. The CDR3 coding sequence is TGTGCCAGCACTCCCGGCGGCTCCTACGAGCAGTACTTC.

This chain connects TRBV28 to TRBJ1-2; D gene ambiguous. The CDR3 consists of 18 residues. The germline CDR1 and CDR2 sequences are MDHEN and SYDVKM. V was trimmed by 1 base and J by 2 bases, leaving 20 bases between them. The CDR3 DNA is TGTGCCAGCAGTTTATCCCGACTGAGAAAACCGAGGAACTATGGCTACACCTTC. Protein product: CASSLSRLRKPRNYGYTF.